This T cell receptor (beta chain) emerged from a study of T cell repertoires in cytomegalovirus infection. Germline V lookup: CDR1 SNHLY, CDR2 FYNNEI. The CDR3 has 13 amino acids. Trimming removed 8 bases from V and 7 bases from J; junction bases left unmatched: 6. TCRdb fed the reads into MiXCR, producing one record per CDR3 protein. The sample holds about 360,000 distinct CDR3 sequences, less than 20% seen once. The chain carries TRBV2 and TRBJ1-4; 8 nucleotides align to TRBD1. Sequenced: PBMCs. The source is a human donor in good health (CMV status not recorded). Some clones in this sample may be carry-over from other donors' samples. DNA for the CDR3: TGTGCCAGCGCCACAGGGGGGGTTGAAAAACTGTTTTTT. Translating gives CASATGGVEKLFF.